The clone carrying this T cell receptor beta chain showed up many times. This specimen belongs to a study of molecular identifiers for immune sequencing clone quantification. In preparing bulk TCR libraries, previously described methods and listed TCR primers were used. MiXCR was run by TCRdb on the PCR reads, yielding one entry per CDR3 protein. Found here are hundreds of thousands of distinct CDR3 sequences, about 25% of them singletons; the top ten hold 0.7% to 0.95%. The V gene's germline CDR1 is MDHEN and CDR2 SYDVKM. This CDR3 comprises 17 residues. V was pared by 3 bases and J by 0 bases, with 16 bases between. Researchers sorted naive CD8 T cells as cells that were CD8+CD4-CCR7+CD45RA+.

The sequence derives from a human donor in good health. Some libraries in this study had Jurkat cell RNA spiked in. This chain links TRBV28 with TRBJ2-3; D is perhaps TRBD2 (5 bases). Sequencing input: naive CD8+ T cells from blood, with Jurkat cell RNA spiked in. Stated subset: FACS-sorted CD8+CD4-CCR7+CD45RA+ naive T cells. CDR3 coding DNA: TGTGCCAGCAGTTTGATTACACTAGAGGATAGCACAGATACGCAGTATTTT. Translating gives CASSLITLEDSTDTQYF.